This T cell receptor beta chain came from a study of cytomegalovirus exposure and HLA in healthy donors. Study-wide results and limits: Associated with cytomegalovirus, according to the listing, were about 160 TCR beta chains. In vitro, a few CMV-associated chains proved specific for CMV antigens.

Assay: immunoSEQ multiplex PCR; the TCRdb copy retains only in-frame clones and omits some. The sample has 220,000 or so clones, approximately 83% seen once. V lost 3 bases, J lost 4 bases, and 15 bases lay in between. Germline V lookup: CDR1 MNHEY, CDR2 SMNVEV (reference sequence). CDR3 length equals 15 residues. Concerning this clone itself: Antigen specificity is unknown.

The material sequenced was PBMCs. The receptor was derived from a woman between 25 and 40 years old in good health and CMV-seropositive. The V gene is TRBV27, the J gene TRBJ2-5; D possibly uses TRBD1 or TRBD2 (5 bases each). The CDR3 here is CASSFTGPAPETQYF. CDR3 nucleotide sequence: TGTGCCAGCAGTTTTACGGGACCTGCCCCAGAGACCCAGTACTTC.